This TCR beta chain was sequenced in a study of blood T cell repertoires in COVID-19 (dated by TCRdb to 2018 to 2021). The study in broad terms: The collaborator samples originated in the United States, Italy and Spain and spanned the acute and convalescent phases of COVID-19. Subjects who had been exposed to COVID-19, were actively infected with it, or had recovered from it provided the deeply sampled blood TCRbeta repertoires that made up the dataset. A de-identified subject ID, COVID-19 status, age in years and sex were almost always included in the sample metadata. The samples were drawn from the first 160 participants of the ongoing ImmuneRACE study and from more than 1,000 subjects provided by 6 global collaborators. A freely available public database, intended as a resource for researchers studying the immune response to SARS-CoV-2, is where the repertoires were released. HLA class I and class II types, where available, came from metadata supplied by the sample provider rather than from assay-based typing. The material from the prospective study consisted of cDNA or gDNA derived from T cells, B-cell-depleted T cells, or PBMCs. Beyond this particular receptor, the publication reports: How much clinical and demographic metadata was included differed by source and by participant, and the metadata was provided uncurated.

TCRbeta CDR3 regions were amplified from genomic DNA using the immunoSEQ Assay, a bias-controlled multiplex PCR. Concerning the study's data processing: Nucleated cell counts per sample were estimated from amplification of reference gene primers within the assay. To quantify the absolute abundance of each unique TCRbeta CDR3 rearrangement, sequence reads were collapsed and filtered. Productive Simpson clonality was computed per sample as the square root of Simpson's diversity index over productive rearrangements. TCRdb obtained this table from immuneACCESS and retained in-frame rearrangements with V and J assigned. These tables miss some clones; where compared with another copy, unresolved V genes account for less than half of the shortfall, and the remainder is unexplained. The V and J calls and clone size come from that table; D and trimming were worked out from the DNA. Counted in this sample were fewer than 300,000 clones; approximately 85% of them appeared once. 4.5% to 5.5% of the sample lies in the top ten.

The collaborating institutions used their own protocols to collect whole blood in K2EDTA tubes. For TCRbeta analysis, collaborator samples were shipped as frozen whole blood, as isolated PBMCs, or as DNA extracted from either sample type. About this clone: Its antigen remains unidentified. There are no base qualities to consult, and no much larger clone falls within one base.

The material sequenced was peripheral blood. The receptor was derived from a middle-aged man with active or convalescent COVID-19.

The DNA reads TGTGCCAGCAGCTTCGGACAGGGTTCGAAGACTGAAGCTTTCTTT. This encodes CASSFGQGSKTEAFF. The V and J genes are TRBV7-9 and TRBJ1-1; 8 middle bases align to TRBD1. The CDR3 numbers 15 residues from cysteine through phenylalanine. CDR3 DNA only is kept here, 45 bases in frame from base 1. Trimming leaves V shorter by 3 bases and J shorter by 5 bases, with the junction holding 8 bases beyond the gene matches. As encoded in the germline V gene (reference sequence), CDR1 is SEHNR while CDR2 is FQNEAQ.